Listed below are T cell receptor beta chains from one sample, sequenced in a study of persistence of HIV-infected CD4 T cells. These receptors are not linked to any known antigen. Some clones are missing from TCRdb's copy, which holds only in-frame ones; the method was immunoSEQ multiplex PCR. The table records about 45,000 clones, approximately 90% of them present only once. Specimen: CD4+ T cells sorted from PBMCs after approximately 20-hour stimulation, collected from a patient who received antiretroviral therapy. These TCRs come from an adult woman with HIV who was CMV-seropositive. The CDR3 runs from the conserved cysteine through the conserved F or W. Fields, in order: CDR3 protein, CDR3 length, V gene, clone size. The size entry is marked missing in some rows and otherwise reads once, few, many or a size class.

CDR3aa: CASSKDSQHPDTQYF; len: 15; v_gene: TRBV21-1; abundance: few
CDR3aa: CASSQELGRGIAGANVLTF; len: 19; v_gene: TRBV3-1/TRBV3-2; abundance: NA
CDR3aa: CASSYHQGAKNIQYF; len: 15; v_gene: TRBV5-6; abundance: NA
CDR3aa: CASSFVNTIYF; len: 11; v_gene: TRBV12-3/TRBV12-4; abundance: few
CDR3aa: CASSPQGYLDIQYF; len: 14; v_gene: TRBV4-1; abundance: NA
CDR3aa: CATEGGGPYNEQFF; len: 14; v_gene: TRBV24-1; abundance: NA
CDR3aa: CASRHTGDTEAFF; len: 13; v_gene: TRBV7-9; abundance: NA
CDR3aa: CASNLAGASYNEQFF; len: 15; v_gene: TRBV9; abundance: NA
CDR3aa: CASSLGTSGRNEQFF; len: 15; v_gene: TRBV18; abundance: NA
CDR3aa: CASRSPDTGELFF; len: 13; v_gene: TRBV7-3; abundance: NA
CDR3aa: CSARREYEQYF; len: 11; v_gene: TRBV20-1; abundance: NA
CDR3aa: CASSPWDRELNGYTF; len: 15; v_gene: TRBV19; abundance: NA
CDR3aa: CASSLPLRRAQYF; len: 13; v_gene: TRBV7-9; abundance: NA
CDR3aa: CASSASTGVNTEAFF; len: 15; v_gene: TRBV7-9; abundance: NA
CDR3aa: CASSENPNTGELFF; len: 14; v_gene: TRBV9; abundance: NA
CDR3aa: CSVEDPGRHSGANVLTF; len: 17; v_gene: TRBV29-1; abundance: NA
CDR3aa: CASSQVAQGTEAFF; len: 14; v_gene: TRBV14; abundance: NA
CDR3aa: CASSKEPGDSGNTIYF; len: 16; v_gene: TRBV21-1; abundance: once
CDR3aa: CASTEEGTGSDEQYF; len: 15; v_gene: TRBV2; abundance: NA
CDR3aa: CASSITDTQYF; len: 11; v_gene: TRBV19; abundance: NA
CDR3aa: CASSERGGNEQFF; len: 13; v_gene: TRBV2; abundance: NA
CDR3aa: CASSKELVPPLPLHF; len: 15; v_gene: TRBV21-1; abundance: NA
CDR3aa: CASRTSGSNEQFF; len: 13; v_gene: TRBV27; abundance: NA
CDR3aa: CASSLGGTAAYEQYF; len: 15; v_gene: TRBV5-1; abundance: NA
CDR3aa: CSVRDYLTDTQYF; len: 13; v_gene: TRBV29-1; abundance: once
CDR3aa: CASSPSIGGANYGYTF; len: 16; v_gene: TRBV18; abundance: NA
CDR3aa: CASSLGQQYEQYF; len: 13; v_gene: TRBV7-3; abundance: few
CDR3aa: CATSDRDRLSGANVLTF; len: 17; v_gene: TRBV24-1; abundance: NA
CDR3aa: CATTPRQGKETQYF; len: 14; v_gene: TRBV15; abundance: NA
CDR3aa: CASSHRGGDEKLFF; len: 14; v_gene: TRBV2; abundance: NA
CDR3aa: CASSQAFRDSGNQPQHF; len: 17; v_gene: TRBV4-1; abundance: NA
CDR3aa: CASSIASGRVYEQYF; len: 15; v_gene: TRBV19; abundance: NA
CDR3aa: CASSYSTGANTEAFF; len: 15; v_gene: TRBV6-6; abundance: NA
CDR3aa: CASSLAAMNTEAFF; len: 14; v_gene: TRBV5-5; abundance: NA
CDR3aa: CAWSDRGRAGELFF; len: 14; v_gene: TRBV30; abundance: NA
CDR3aa: CASSTTGLAYEQYF; len: 14; v_gene: TRBV9; abundance: few
CDR3aa: CASRIGFRNEQFF; len: 13; v_gene: TRBV2; abundance: NA
CDR3aa: CASKTTGTGTYEQYF; len: 15; v_gene: TRBV6-6; abundance: NA
CDR3aa: CASSVGLPRETQYF; len: 14; v_gene: TRBV9; abundance: NA
CDR3aa: CASSPAHIYEQYF; len: 13; v_gene: TRBV28; abundance: NA
CDR3aa: CASQGASGTNEQFF; len: 14; v_gene: TRBV5-4; abundance: NA
CDR3aa: CASSERDSKNTEAFF; len: 15; v_gene: TRBV5-1; abundance: few